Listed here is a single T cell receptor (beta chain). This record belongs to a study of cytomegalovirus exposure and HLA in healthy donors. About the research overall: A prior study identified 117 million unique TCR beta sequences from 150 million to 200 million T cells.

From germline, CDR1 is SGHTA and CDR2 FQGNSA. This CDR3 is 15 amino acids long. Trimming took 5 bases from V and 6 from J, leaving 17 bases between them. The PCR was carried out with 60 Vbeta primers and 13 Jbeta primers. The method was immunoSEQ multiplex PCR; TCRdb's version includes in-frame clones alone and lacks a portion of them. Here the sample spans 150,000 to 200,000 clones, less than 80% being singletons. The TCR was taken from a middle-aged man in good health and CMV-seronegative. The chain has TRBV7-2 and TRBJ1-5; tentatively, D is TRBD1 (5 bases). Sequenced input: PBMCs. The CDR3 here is CASSQDQGVTQPQHF. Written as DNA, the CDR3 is TGTGCCAGCAGCCAGGATCAAGGGGTCACTCAGCCCCAGCATTTT.